These 20 T cell receptor beta chains originate from one sample sequenced in a study of cytomegalovirus exposure and HLA in healthy donors. This PCR relied on a set of 60 Vbeta primers and 13 Jbeta primers. The protocol was immunoSEQ multiplex PCR, while the TCRdb copy is restricted to in-frame clones and leaves out a portion. The sample has 200,000 to 250,000 clones, and its top ten clones hold 1.1%. The source material was PBMCs. These receptors all come from a girl aged 2-10 years in good health and CMV-seropositive.

The chain uses TRBV27 and TRBJ2-5; maybe TRBD1 (5 bases). Germline V gene lookup returns CDR1 MNHEY and CDR2 SMNVEV (reference sequence). CDR3 length equals 13 residues. V lost 4 bases to trimming and J lost 4 bases, with 10 bases between them. The chain's CDR3 is CASSSGPIETQYF. The CDR3 coding sequence is TGTGCCAGCAGTTCAGGGCCGATAGAGACCCAGTACTTC.

The rearrangement uses TRBV4-1 and TRBJ2-4; 11 bases fit TRBD2. V lost 3 bases to trimming and J lost 5 bases; unmatched junction nucleotides: 3. The germline V gene encodes CDR1 MGHRA and CDR2 YSYEKL. This CDR3 has 15 residues. CDR3 bases: TGCGCCAGCAGCCAGGAGGGACTAGCGGAAAACATTCAGTACTTC. Translating gives CASSQEGLAENIQYF.

This chain joins TRBV15 and TRBJ2-3; 8 bases fit TRBD2. In germline, CDR1 is LNHNV, CDR2 YYDKDF (reference sequence). Trimming removed 5 bases from V and 4 bases from J; junction bases left unmatched: 8. There are 15 residues in the CDR3. CDR3 amino acids: CATSDTSGMADTQYF. The CDR3, as DNA: TGTGCCACCAGCGACACTAGCGGAATGGCAGATACGCAGTATTTT.

The rearrangement joins TRBV28 to TRBJ1-5; D is unclear. The CDR3 spans 12 residues. The V and J ends lost 8 bases and 7 bases respectively, with 12 bases between them. Germline assignment: CDR1 MDHEN and CDR2 SYDVKM. As DNA, the CDR3 is TGTGCCAGCGGGCGGGCGGACCAGCCCCAGCATTTT. It encodes CASGRADQPQHF.

V is TRBV19 and J is TRBJ2-7; D possibly corresponds to TRBD2 (6 bases). V lost 11 bases, J lost 7 bases, and 30 bases lay in between. This CDR3 has 16 residues. Germline CDR1 reads LNHDA; CDR2 reads SQIVND (reference sequence). The CDR3 here is CADSLIRLALFWEQYF. In nucleotides, the CDR3 is TGTGCCGATTCACTGATCAGGCTAGCGCTGTTTTGGGAGCAGTACTTC.

The rearrangement uses TRBV7-6 and TRBJ1-2, with 7 bases that match TRBD1. The CDR3 consists of 15 residues. Germline loops: CDR1 SGHVS, CDR2 FNYEAQ. J gave up 4 bases and V 5 bases, and 10 bases lay outside the gene matches. The CDR3 protein is CASSARQGTTYGYTF. DNA for the CDR3: TGTGCCAGCAGCGCCCGACAGGGAACAACCTATGGCTACACCTTC.

The chain links TRBV11-2 to TRBJ1-3; D may be TRBD1 (6 bases). The CDR3 has 15 residues. Germline V CDR1 and CDR2: SGHAT, FQNNGV. V was cut by 6 bases and J by 0 bases, with 12 bases left in between. CDR3 nucleotide sequence: TGTGCCAGCAGACCAACAGGGCTCTCTGGAAACACCATATATTTT. Its protein product is CASRPTGLSGNTIYF.

The chain is built from TRBV7-9 and TRBJ2-7; maybe TRBD2 (6 bases). Between the trimmed V and J ends, which lost 5 bases and 2 bases, there was a span of 13 bases. Germline V gene lookup returns CDR1 SEHNR and CDR2 FQNEAQ (reference sequence). This CDR3 has 14 residues. The CDR3 spells CASSLGAGPYEQYF. DNA of the CDR3: TGTGCCAGCAGCCTAGGGGCGGGACCCTACGAGCAGTACTTC.

The chain is built from TRBV2 and TRBJ2-5; D possibly corresponds to TRBD1 (5 bases). Between the trimmed V and J ends, which lost 4 bases and 6 bases, there was a span of 9 bases. Germline V CDR1 and CDR2: SNHLY, FYNNEI. CDR3 length: 12 amino acids. As DNA, the CDR3 is TGTGCCAGCAGTGTAGGGGCGAAGACCCAGTACTTC. Residues: CASSVGAKTQYF.

The J gene is TRBJ2-3, the V gene TRBV28; TRBD2 aligns across 8 bases. Losses at the gene ends were 7 bases for V and 2 bases for J; bases not matched to a gene: 8. The CDR3 has 15 residues. Germline CDR1 reads MDHEN; CDR2 reads SYDVKM. The CDR3 DNA follows: TGTGCCAGCAAAACACTAGCGGAAATCACAGATACGCAGTATTTT. Protein: CASKTLAEITDTQYF. The variable domain in full, completed from reference TRBV28 and TRBJ2-3, reads DVKVTQSSRYLVKRTGEKVFLECVQDMDHENMFWYRQDPGLGLRLIYFSYDVKMKEKGDIPEGYSVSREKKERFSLILESASTNQTSMYLCASKTLAEITDTQYFGPGTRLTVL.

The chain uses TRBV7-2 and TRBJ2-7; D is perhaps TRBD1 (6 bases). Germline CDR1 reads SGHTA; CDR2 reads FQGNSA. The CDR3 sequence is 13 residues long. V was trimmed by 6 bases and J by 1 base, leaving 10 bases between them. CDR3 sequence reads: CASRLQGSYEQYF. The CDR3 nucleotides read TGTGCCAGCAGATTACAGGGATCCTACGAGCAGTACTTC.

The V and J genes are TRBV29-1 and TRBJ1-1, with a possible D match to TRBD1 (5 bases). The CDR3 extends over 16 amino acids. V was cut by 7 bases and J by 0 bases, with 21 bases left in between. Germline CDR1 is SQVTM and CDR2 is ANQGSEA. In DNA form, the CDR3 reads TGCAGCGCTGGGGCGGGGCCGGGACTGATGAACACTGAAGCTTTCTTT. This gives the protein CSAGAGPGLMNTEAFF.

This rearrangement joins TRBV25-1 to TRBJ2-5; 7 bases fit TRBD2. V trimming: 3 bases; J trimming: 5 bases; junction bases outside the gene matches: 6. Germline CDR1 reads MGHDK; CDR2 reads SYGVNS. The CDR3 length is 14 residues. The CDR3 loop is CASSDPWRGETQYF. The CDR3 DNA reads as TGTGCCAGCAGTGACCCATGGCGGGGGGAGACCCAGTACTTC.

The chain is built from TRBV6-1 and TRBJ1-2; tentatively, D is TRBD1 (6 bases). Germline CDR1 reads MNHNS; CDR2 reads SASEGT. V lost 3 bases, J lost 4 bases, and 12 bases lay in between. The CDR3 spans 14 residues. The CDR3 loop reads CASSERGFLYGYTF. The CDR3 DNA follows: TGTGCCAGCAGTGAGAGGGGGTTCCTCTATGGCTACACCTTC.

V usage is TRBV6-6 and J usage is TRBJ1-3, with D unresolved. The CDR3 extends over 15 amino acids. CDR1 and CDR2 (germline): MNHNY, SVGAGI (reference sequence). The germline V and J ends were trimmed by 5 bases and 0 bases, with 11 bases remaining between them. CDR3 sequence: CASSTPPVSGNTIYF. In nucleotides, the CDR3 is TGTGCCAGCAGTACACCCCCCGTCTCTGGAAACACCATATATTTT.

The V and J genes are TRBV18 and TRBJ2-5, with 7 bases that match TRBD2. The CDR3 spans 13 residues. V was pared by 6 bases and J by 5 bases, with 6 bases of the junction left unmatched. Germline CDR1 is KGHSH and CDR2 is LQKENI. The CDR3 DNA reads as TGTGCCAGCTCCCGGGAGGAGAGGGAGACCCAGTACTTC. Protein: CASSREERETQYF.

V usage is TRBV29-1 and J usage is TRBJ2-7; 7 positions agree with TRBD1. This CDR3 is built from 14 residues. V dropped 4 bases and J dropped 0; count of bases not matched to a gene: 6. CDR1 is SQVTM and CDR2 is ANQGSEA in the germline V gene. The CDR3 nucleotides read TGCAGCGTTGTAGGACAGGAAAGCTCCTACGAGCAGTACTTC. Amino acid sequence: CSVVGQESSYEQYF.

V usage is TRBV28 and J usage is TRBJ2-7; 8 nucleotides line up with TRBD2. Germline CDR1 is MDHEN and CDR2 is SYDVKM. The trim removed 2 bases at V and 6 bases at J, leaving 9 bases unmatched. This CDR3 is built from 15 residues. CDR3 bases: TGTGCCAGCAGTTTAATTAGGAGCGGGAGTGGCGAGCAGTACTTC. It encodes CASSLIRSGSGEQYF.

The chain uses TRBV5-4 and TRBJ2-2, with TRBD1 matching 9 bases. The CDR3 is 17 amino acids. V lost 0 bases to trimming and J lost 4 bases; unmatched junction nucleotides: 7. Germline lookup yields CDR1 SGHNT and CDR2 YYREEE (reference sequence). The CDR3 here is CASSLDGGQGFTGELFF. Written as DNA, the CDR3 is TGTGCCAGCAGCTTGGATGGCGGACAGGGGTTCACCGGGGAGCTGTTTTTT.

The chain combines TRBV28 with TRBJ1-1, with D possibly matching TRBD1 (5 bases). The CDR3 spans 15 residues. V was trimmed by 5 bases and J by 4 bases, leaving 17 bases between them. CDR1 is MDHEN and CDR2 is SYDVKM in the germline V gene. CDR3 region: CASSMFVRGSTEAFF. CDR3 coding DNA: TGTGCCAGCAGTATGTTTGTAAGGGGAAGCACTGAAGCTTTCTTT.